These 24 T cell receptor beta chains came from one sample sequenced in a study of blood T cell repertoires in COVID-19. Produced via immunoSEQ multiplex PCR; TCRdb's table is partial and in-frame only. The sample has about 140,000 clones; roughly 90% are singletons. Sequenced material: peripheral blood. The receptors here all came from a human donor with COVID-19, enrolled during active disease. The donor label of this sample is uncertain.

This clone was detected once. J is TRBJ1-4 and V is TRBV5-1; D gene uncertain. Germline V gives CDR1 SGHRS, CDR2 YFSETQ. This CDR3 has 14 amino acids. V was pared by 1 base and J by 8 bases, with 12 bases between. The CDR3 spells CASSLLAEQEKLFF. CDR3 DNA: TGCGCCAGCAGCTTGTTAGCCGAACAAGAAAAACTGTTTTTT.

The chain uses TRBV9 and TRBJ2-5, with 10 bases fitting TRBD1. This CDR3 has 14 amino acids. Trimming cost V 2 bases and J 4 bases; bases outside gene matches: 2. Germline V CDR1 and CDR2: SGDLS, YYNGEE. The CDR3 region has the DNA TGTGCCAGCAGCGTGACAGGGGGCCGAGAGACCCAGTACTTC. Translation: CASSVTGGRETQYF.

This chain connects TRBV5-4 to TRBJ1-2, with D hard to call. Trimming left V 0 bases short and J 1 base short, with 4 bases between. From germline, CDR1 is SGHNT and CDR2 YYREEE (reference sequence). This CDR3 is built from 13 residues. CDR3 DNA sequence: TGTGCCAGCAGCTTGGACAGTAACTATGGCTACACCTTC. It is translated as CASSLDSNYGYTF.

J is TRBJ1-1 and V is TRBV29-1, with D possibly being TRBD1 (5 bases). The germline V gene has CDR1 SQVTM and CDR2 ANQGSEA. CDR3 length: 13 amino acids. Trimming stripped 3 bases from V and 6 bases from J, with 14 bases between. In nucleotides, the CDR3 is TGCAGCGTTGATGGCAGGGTTCGACCTGAAGCTTTCTTT. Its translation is CSVDGRVRPEAFF. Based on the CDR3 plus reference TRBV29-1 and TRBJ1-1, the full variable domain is SAVISQKPSRDICQRGTSLTIQCQVDSQVTMMFWYRQQPGQSLTLIATANQGSEATYESGFVIDKFPISRPNLTFSTLTVSNMSPEDSSIYLCSVDGRVRPEAFFGQGTRLTVV.

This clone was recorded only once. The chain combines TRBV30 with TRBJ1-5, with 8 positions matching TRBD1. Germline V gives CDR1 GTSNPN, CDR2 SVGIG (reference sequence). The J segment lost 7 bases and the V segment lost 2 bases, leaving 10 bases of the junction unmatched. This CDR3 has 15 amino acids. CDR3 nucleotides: TGTGCCTGGAGTTACGATGGACAGGGAATCCAGCCCCAGCATTTT. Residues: CAWSYDGQGIQPQHF.

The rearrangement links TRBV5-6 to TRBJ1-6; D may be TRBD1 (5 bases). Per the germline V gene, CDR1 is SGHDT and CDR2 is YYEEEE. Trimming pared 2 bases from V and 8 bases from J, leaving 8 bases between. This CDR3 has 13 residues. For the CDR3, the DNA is TGTGCCAGCAGCTTCGGGGGTTATTCACCCCTCCACTTT. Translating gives CASSFGGYSPLHF.

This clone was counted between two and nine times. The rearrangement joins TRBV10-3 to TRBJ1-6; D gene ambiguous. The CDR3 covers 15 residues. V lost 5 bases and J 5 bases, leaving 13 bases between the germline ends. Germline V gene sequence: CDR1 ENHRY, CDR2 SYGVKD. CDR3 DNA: TGTGCCATCAGTCCCAGACGGAGTAATAATTCACCCCTCCACTTT. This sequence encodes CAISPRRSNNSPLHF.

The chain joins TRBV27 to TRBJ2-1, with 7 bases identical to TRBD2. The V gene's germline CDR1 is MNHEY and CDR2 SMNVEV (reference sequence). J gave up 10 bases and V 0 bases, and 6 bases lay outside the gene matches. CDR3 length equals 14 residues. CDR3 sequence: CASSLSWEGREQFF. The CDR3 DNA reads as TGTGCCAGCAGTTTATCGTGGGAGGGAAGGGAGCAGTTCTTC.

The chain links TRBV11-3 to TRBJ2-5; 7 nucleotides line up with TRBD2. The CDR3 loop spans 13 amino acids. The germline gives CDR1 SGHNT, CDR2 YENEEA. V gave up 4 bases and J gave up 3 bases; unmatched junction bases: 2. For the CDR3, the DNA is TGTGCCAGCAGCTCCGGACTAGAAGAGACCCAGTACTTC. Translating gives CASSSGLEETQYF.

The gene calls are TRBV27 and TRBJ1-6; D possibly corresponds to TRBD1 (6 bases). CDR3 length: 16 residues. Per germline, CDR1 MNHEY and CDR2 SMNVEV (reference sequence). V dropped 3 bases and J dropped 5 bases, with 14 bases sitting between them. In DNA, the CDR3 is TGTGCCAGCAGTTTGGGGGCGAGGGGACATAATTCACCCCTCCACTTT. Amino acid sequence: CASSLGARGHNSPLHF.

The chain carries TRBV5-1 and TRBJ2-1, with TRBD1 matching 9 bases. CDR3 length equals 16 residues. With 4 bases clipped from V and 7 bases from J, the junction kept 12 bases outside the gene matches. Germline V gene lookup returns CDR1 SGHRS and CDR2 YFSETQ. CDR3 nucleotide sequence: TGCGCCAGCAGCAATACGTTACAGGGGGCGCGGAATGAGCAGTTCTTC. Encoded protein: CASSNTLQGARNEQFF.

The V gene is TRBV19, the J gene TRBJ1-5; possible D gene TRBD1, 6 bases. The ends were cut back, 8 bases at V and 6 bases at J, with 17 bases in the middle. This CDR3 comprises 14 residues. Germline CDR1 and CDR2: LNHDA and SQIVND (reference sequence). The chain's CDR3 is CASRGRRGGQPQHF. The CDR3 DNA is TGTGCCAGTCGCGGACGAAGGGGGGGTCAGCCCCAGCATTTT.

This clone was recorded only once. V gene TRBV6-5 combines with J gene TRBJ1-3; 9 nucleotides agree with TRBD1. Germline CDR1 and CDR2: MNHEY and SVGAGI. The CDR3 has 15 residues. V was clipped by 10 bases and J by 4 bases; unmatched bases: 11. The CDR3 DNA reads TGTGCCACAATGGCCGCACAGGGGGCAGGAAACACCATATATTTT. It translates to CATMAAQGAGNTIYF.

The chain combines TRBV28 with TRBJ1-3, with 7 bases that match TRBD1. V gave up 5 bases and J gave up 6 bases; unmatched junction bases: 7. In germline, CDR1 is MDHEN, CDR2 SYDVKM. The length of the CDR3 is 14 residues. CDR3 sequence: CASSPGDSKNTIYF. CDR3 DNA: TGTGCCAGCAGTCCAGGGGACAGTAAAAACACCATATATTTT.

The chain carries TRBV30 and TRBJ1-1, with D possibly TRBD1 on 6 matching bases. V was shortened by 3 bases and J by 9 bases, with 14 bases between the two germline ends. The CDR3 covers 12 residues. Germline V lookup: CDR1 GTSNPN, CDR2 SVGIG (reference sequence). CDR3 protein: CAWSEGHSKAFF. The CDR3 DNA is TGTGCCTGGAGCGAGGGACATTCGAAAGCTTTCTTT.

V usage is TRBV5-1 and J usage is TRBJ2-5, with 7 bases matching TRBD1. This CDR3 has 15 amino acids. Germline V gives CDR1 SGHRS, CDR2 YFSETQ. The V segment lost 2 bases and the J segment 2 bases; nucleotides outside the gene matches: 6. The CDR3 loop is CASSFGTASQETQYF. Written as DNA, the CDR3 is TGCGCCAGCAGCTTCGGGACAGCGTCGCAAGAGACCCAGTACTTC. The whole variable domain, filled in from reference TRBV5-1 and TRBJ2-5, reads KAGVTQTPRYLIKTRGQQVTLSCSPISGHRSVSWYQQTPGQGLQFLFEYFSETQRNKGNFPGRFSGRQFSNSRSEMNVSTLELGDSALYLCASSFGTASQETQYFGPGTRLLVL.

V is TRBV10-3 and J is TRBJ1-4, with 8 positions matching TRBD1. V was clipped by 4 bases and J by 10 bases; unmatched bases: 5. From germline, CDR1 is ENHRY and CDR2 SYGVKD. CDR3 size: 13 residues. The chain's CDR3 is CAISAGGAGKLFF. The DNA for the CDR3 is TGTGCCATCAGTGCAGGGGGCGCAGGAAAACTGTTTTTT.

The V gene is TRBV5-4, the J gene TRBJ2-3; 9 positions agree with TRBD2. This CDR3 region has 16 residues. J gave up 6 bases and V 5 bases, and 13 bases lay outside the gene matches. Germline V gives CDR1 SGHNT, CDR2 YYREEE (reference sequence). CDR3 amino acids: CASSSRAAGGSDTQYF. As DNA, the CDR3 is TGTGCCAGCAGTTCTAGGGCAGCGGGGGGATCCGATACGCAGTATTTT.

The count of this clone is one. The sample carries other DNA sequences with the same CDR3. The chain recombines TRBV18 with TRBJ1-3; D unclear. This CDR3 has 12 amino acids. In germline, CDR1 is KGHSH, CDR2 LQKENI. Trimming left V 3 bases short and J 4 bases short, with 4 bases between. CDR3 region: CASSPEGNTIYF. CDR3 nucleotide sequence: TGTGCCAGCTCACCCGAGGGAAACACCATATATTTT. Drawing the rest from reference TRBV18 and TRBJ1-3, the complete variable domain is NAGVMQNPRHLVRRRGQEARLRCSPMKGHSHVYWYRQLPEEGLKFMVYLQKENIIDESGMPKERFSAEFPKEGPSILRIQQVVRGDSAAYFCASSPEGNTIYFGEGSWLTVV.

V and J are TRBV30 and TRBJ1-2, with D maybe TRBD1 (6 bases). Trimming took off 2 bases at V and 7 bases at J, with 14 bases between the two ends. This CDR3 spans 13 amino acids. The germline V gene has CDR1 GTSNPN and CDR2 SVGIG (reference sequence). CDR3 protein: CAWSPRGAVGYTF. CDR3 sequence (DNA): TGTGCCTGGAGTCCCCGGGGGGCTGTTGGCTACACCTTC.

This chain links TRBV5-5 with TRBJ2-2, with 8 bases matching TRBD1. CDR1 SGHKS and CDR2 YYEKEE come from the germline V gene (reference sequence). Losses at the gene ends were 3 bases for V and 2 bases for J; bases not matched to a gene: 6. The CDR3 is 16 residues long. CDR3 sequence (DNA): TGTGCCAGCAGCTCCGGGACAGGAGATAACACCGGGGAGCTGTTTTTT. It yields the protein CASSSGTGDNTGELFF. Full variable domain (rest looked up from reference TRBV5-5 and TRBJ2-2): DAGVTQSPTHLIKTRGQQVTLRCSPISGHKSVSWYQQVLGQGPQFIFQYYEKEERGRGNFPDRFSARQFPNYSSELNVNALLLGDSALYLCASSSGTGDNTGELFFGEGSRLTVL.

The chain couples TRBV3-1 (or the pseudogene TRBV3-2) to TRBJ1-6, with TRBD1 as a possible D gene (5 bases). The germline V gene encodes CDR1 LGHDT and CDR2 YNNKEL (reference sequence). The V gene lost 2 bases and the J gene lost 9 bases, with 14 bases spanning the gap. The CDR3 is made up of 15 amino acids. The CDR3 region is CASSQPQGYSSPLHF. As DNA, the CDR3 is TGTGCCAGCAGCCAACCCCAGGGTTACAGTTCACCCCTCCACTTT.

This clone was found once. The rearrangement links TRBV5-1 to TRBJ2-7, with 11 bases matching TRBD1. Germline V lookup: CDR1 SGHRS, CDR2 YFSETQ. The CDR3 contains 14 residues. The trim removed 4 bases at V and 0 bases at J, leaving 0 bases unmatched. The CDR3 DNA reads TGCGCCAGCAGCGGACAGGGGGCCTCCTACGAGCAGTACTTC. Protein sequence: CASSGQGASYEQYF.

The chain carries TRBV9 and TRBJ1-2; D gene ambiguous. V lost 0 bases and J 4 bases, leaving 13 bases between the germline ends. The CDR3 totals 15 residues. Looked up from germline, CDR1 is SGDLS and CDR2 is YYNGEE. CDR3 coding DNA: TGTGCCAGCAGCGTAGACCCGAAAAGGAGCTATGGCTACACCTTC. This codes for CASSVDPKRSYGYTF.